The 19 T cell receptor beta chains presented below share a single source sample, sequenced in a study of blood T cells in healthy people across ages. Next came a second PCR, run for about 7 to 12 cycles, which used a sample-barcoded 5' primer along with a J-beta primer mix. TCRdb redid the calling of the 5' RACE reads with MiXCR, one entry per CDR3 protein. The table includes about 800,000 distinct CDR3 sequences, more than 20% detected once. The same specimen was also included in a second study, on T cells of mothers and their children.

Specimen: blood. The source of these receptors is a boy aged 5-17 years in good health.

The chain recombines TRBV6-5 with TRBJ1-1; D might be TRBD1 (6 bases). Germline CDR1 is MNHEY and CDR2 is SVGAGI. This CDR3 comprises 17 residues. Deletions cut 2 bases from V and 1 base from J, with 17 bases between. As DNA, the CDR3 is TGTGCCAGCAGTTACGGGGGGCGATTCTATCAGAACACTGAAGCTTTCTTT. This gives the protein CASSYGGRFYQNTEAFF.

Comment on this clonotype: At one boundary the junction diverges from the germline segment, which might be a read error. V usage is TRBV3-1 and J usage is TRBJ1-6, with TRBD1 identical over 8 bases. In germline, CDR1 is LGHDT, CDR2 YNNKEL (reference sequence). The CDR3 runs to 16 residues. CDR3 loop: CACSQGQGVGNSPLHF. The DNA of the CDR3 is TGTGCCTGCAGCCAAGGACAGGGAGTGGGGAATTCACCCCTCCACTTT.

The CDR3: CASSLDDRGSYNEQFF. The CDR3 DNA reads as TGTGCCAGCAGCTTAGACGACAGGGGGTCCTACAATGAGCAGTTCTTC. This rearrangement joins TRBV7-2 to TRBJ2-1, with TRBD1 identical over 9 bases. Germline CDR1 is SGHTA and CDR2 is FQGNSA. Trimming took 1 base from V and 1 from J; bases not matched to a gene: 2. This CDR3 contains 16 residues.

This clonotype was seen once. The chain has TRBV28 and TRBJ2-5; D gene ambiguous. Germline lookup yields CDR1 MDHEN and CDR2 SYDVKM. The CDR3 is 14 residues long. Trimming shortened V by 7 bases and J by 4 bases, and 16 bases separated the two germline ends. The CDR3 bases are TGTGCCAGCAATGACTCCCCCCTGGGAGAGACCCAGTACTTC. Its translation is CASNDSPLGETQYF.

This clonotype was observed a few times. CDR3 residues: CASSAGTGFPYEQYF. The CDR3 region has the DNA TGTGCCAGTAGTGCCGGGACAGGGTTCCCCTACGAGCAGTACTTC. V is TRBV19 and J is TRBJ2-7; 9 bases are a match to TRBD1. This CDR3 is built from 15 residues. Germline CDR1 reads LNHDA; CDR2 reads SQIVND (reference sequence). The J segment lost 2 bases and the V segment lost 5 bases, leaving 7 bases of the junction unmatched.

This clonotype occurred a few times. The chain couples TRBV21-1 to TRBJ1-1; the DNA was not used to check the table's D call, TRBD1. TRBV21-1 is classified as a pseudogene. There are 16 residues in the CDR3. The CDR3, as DNA: TGTGCCAGCAGCAAAACGGAGGGGGCAGGGAACACTGAAGCTTTCTTT. This gives the protein CASSKTEGAGNTEAFF.

This clonotype was seen only a few times. The chain carries TRBV30 and TRBJ2-3, with 14 positions matching TRBD2. The trim removed 4 bases at V and 4 bases at J, leaving 7 bases unmatched. CDR3 size: 16 residues. Germline-derived CDR1 and CDR2 are GTSNPN and SVGIG (reference sequence). DNA of the CDR3: TGTGCCTGGAAAAGACTAGCGGGGGGGCAGGCAGATACGCAGTATTTT. Its translation is CAWKRLAGGQADTQYF. The variable domain in full, completed from reference TRBV30 and TRBJ2-3, reads SQTIHQWPATLVQPVGSPLSLECTVEGTSNPNLYWYRQAAGRGLQLLFYSVGIGQISSEVPQNLSASRPQDRQFILSSKKLLLSDSGFYLCAWKRLAGGQADTQYFGPGTRLTVL.

This chain connects TRBV27 to TRBJ2-5; perhaps TRBD1 as D (6 bases). In germline, CDR1 is MNHEY, CDR2 SMNVEV (reference sequence). V lost 6 bases, J lost 1 base, and 12 bases lay in between. The CDR3 consists of 14 residues. In nucleotides, the CDR3 is TGTGCCAGCAGCCAGATGGGGGCCCAAGAGACCCAGTACTTC. Amino acid sequence: CASSQMGAQETQYF.

The table lists this clonotype with a few counts. V and J are TRBV15 and TRBJ2-5, with 7 bases that match TRBD1. Gene TRBJ2-7 matches the end of the DNA better, so the J call may be wrong. Per germline, CDR1 LNHNV and CDR2 YYDKDF (reference sequence). The CDR3 loop spans 15 amino acids. DNA of the CDR3: TGTGCCACCAGCAGAGACAGGGACAGCTCCTACGAGCAGTACTTC. Translating it yields CATSRDRDSSYEQYF.

The chain joins TRBV6-6 to TRBJ2-5; a possible D gene is TRBD2 (5 bases). This CDR3 is built from 12 residues. The germline CDR1 and CDR2 sequences are MNHNY and SVGAGI (reference sequence). The ends were cut back, 4 bases at V and 5 bases at J, with 8 bases in the middle. Written as DNA, the CDR3 is TGTGCCAGCAGTTCCGGGATCGAGACCCAGTACTTC. Protein: CASSSGIETQYF.

The chain joins TRBV28 to TRBJ1-1; 8 bases map to TRBD1. CDR3 length equals 15 residues. The V segment lost 3 bases and the J segment 1 base; nucleotides outside the gene matches: 4. In germline, CDR1 is MDHEN, CDR2 SYDVKM. For the CDR3, the DNA is TGTGCCAGCAGTTTCAGGGGGCTTAAGAACACTGAAGCTTTCTTT. This translates into CASSFRGLKNTEAFF. Supplemented by reference TRBV28 and TRBJ1-1, the full variable domain reads DVKVTQSSRYLVKRTGEKVFLECVQDMDHENMFWYRQDPGLGLRLIYFSYDVKMKEKGDIPEGYSVSREKKERFSLILESASTNQTSMYLCASSFRGLKNTEAFFGQGTRLTVV.

The sample holds a few counts of this clonotype. This chain links TRBV28 with TRBJ2-7, with TRBD1 as a possible D gene (6 bases). The CDR3 runs to 16 residues. Germline-derived CDR1 and CDR2 are MDHEN and SYDVKM. V was trimmed by 8 bases and J by 2 bases, leaving 22 bases between them. CDR3 residues: CASYSGSTGAAYEQYF. Written as DNA, the CDR3 is TGTGCCAGCTATTCGGGGTCGACAGGCGCAGCCTACGAGCAGTACTTC. Full variable domain (missing parts from reference TRBV28 and TRBJ2-7): DVKVTQSSRYLVKRTGEKVFLECVQDMDHENMFWYRQDPGLGLRLIYFSYDVKMKEKGDIPEGYSVSREKKERFSLILESASTNQTSMYLCASYSGSTGAAYEQYFGPGTRLTVT.

J is TRBJ1-4 and V is TRBV20-1; no clear D. The CDR3 has 14 amino acids. Germline values: CDR1 DFQATT, CDR2 SNEGSKA (reference sequence). Trimming stripped 4 bases from V and 3 bases from J, with 12 bases between. This chain's CDR3 is CSAILRRANEKLFF. The CDR3, as DNA: TGCAGTGCTATATTGAGGAGGGCTAATGAAAAACTGTTTTTT.

The chain combines TRBV5-1 with TRBJ2-1; maybe TRBD2 (6 bases). CDR3 length equals 15 residues. Germline V CDR1 and CDR2: SGHRS, YFSETQ. Trimming removed 4 bases from V and 0 bases from J, with 11 bases in between. The chain's CDR3 is CASSREASSYNEQFF. CDR3 nucleotide sequence: TGCGCCAGCAGCAGGGAGGCCTCCTCCTACAATGAGCAGTTCTTC.

This clonotype was recorded a few times. The chain joins TRBV7-2 to TRBJ2-5, with a weak D call TRBD2 (5 bases). This CDR3 has 14 residues. With 1 base removed from V and 8 bases from J, the gap between germline ends came to 14 bases. Germline-derived CDR1 and CDR2 are SGHTA and FQGNSA. CDR3 loop: CASSLVALVGTQYF. CDR3 coding DNA: TGTGCCAGCAGCTTAGTAGCACTAGTTGGAACCCAGTACTTC.

CDR3 coding DNA: TGTGCCAGCAGCTTAGATTCGGGGATTTACAATGAGCAGTTCTTC. The encoded protein is CASSLDSGIYNEQFF. This chain connects TRBV11-2 to TRBJ2-1; the D gene is possibly TRBD2 (5 bases). V lost 0 bases to trimming and J lost 4 bases, with 10 bases between them. Germline assignment: CDR1 SGHAT and CDR2 FQNNGV. CDR3 length equals 15 residues.

The sample holds a few counts of this clonotype. The J gene is TRBJ1-2, the V gene TRBV7-6; D remains ambiguous. Trimming left V 5 bases short and J 6 bases short, with 13 bases between. This CDR3 has 13 amino acids. The germline V gene has CDR1 SGHVS and CDR2 FNYEAQ. CDR3 amino acids: CASSLTVTDGYTF. In DNA form, the CDR3 reads TGTGCCAGCAGCCTAACGGTTACGGATGGCTACACCTTC. The full variable domain, its missing parts supplied by reference TRBV7-6 and TRBJ1-2, is GAGVSQSPRYKVTKRGQDVALRCDPISGHVSLYWYRQALGQGPEFLTYFNYEAQQDKSGLPNDRFSAERPEGSISTLTIQRTEQRDSAMYRCASSLTVTDGYTFGSGTRLTVV.

Only a few counts were recorded for this clonotype. The chain links TRBV5-1 to TRBJ2-6; D is possibly TRBD1 or TRBD2 (6 bases each). V was cut by 0 bases and J by 2 bases, with 15 bases left in between. CDR1 is SGHRS, CDR2 YFSETQ, per germline. This CDR3 contains 18 residues. The CDR3 spells CASSLGPGAQAGANVLTF. CDR3 bases: TGCGCCAGCAGCTTGGGGCCGGGGGCGCAAGCTGGGGCCAACGTCCTGACTTTC.

The sample holds a few counts of this clonotype. V and J are TRBV12-5 and TRBJ2-2; a possible D gene is TRBD1 (6 bases). The V end was cut by 5 bases, the J end by 5 bases, with 15 bases between. The germline gives CDR1 LGHNT, CDR2 FRNRAP. The CDR3 runs 15 residues. The CDR3 bases are TGTGCTAGTGGTGTGGGGACACCGGGGACCGGGGAGCTGTTTTTT. Translating it yields CASGVGTPGTGELFF.